What follows describes a single T cell receptor beta chain. The entry originates in a study of shared clonotypes between healthy human individuals. Profiling relied on immunoSEQ multiplex PCR, and the TCRdb table lists in-frame clones only, not all of them. The sample has fewer than 3 million clones, less than 95% seen once. Material for sequencing was naive CD4+ T cells from PBMCs. Subset meaning: CD45RA+ positively selected. This TCR was recovered from a man younger than 30 in good health. Some clones in this sample may be carry-over from other donors' samples.

The CDR3 DNA sequence: TGTGCTAGTGGGGCCCTTACGGGTGGGAGAAACACCATATATTTT. Translating gives CASGALTGGRNTIYF. This chain uses TRBV12-5 with TRBJ1-3, with D unresolved. CDR1 is LGHNT, CDR2 FRNRAP, per germline. Trimming took 6 bases from V and 5 from J, leaving 17 bases between them. This CDR3 has 15 amino acids. Full variable domain (remainder filled in from reference TRBV12-5 and TRBJ1-3): DARVTQTPRHKVTEMGQEVTMRCQPILGHNTVFWYRQTMMQGLELLAYFRNRAPLDDSGMPKDRFSAEMPDATLATLKIQPSEPRDSAVYFCASGALTGGRNTIYFGEGSWLTVV.